The TCR beta chain described here comes from a study of CD8+ T cells in alopecia areata. The overall study: Those patients who were treated received oral tofacitinib, which was given at 5 to 10 mg twice daily for moderate-to-severe alopecia areata. Tofacitinib exposure lasted 6 to 18 months, followed by 6 months off drug.

Study outcomes and limitations: Unlike in mice, where it was clearer, TCR sharing across patients was less clear, possibly HLA-related. Elevated clonality characterized lesional scalp relative to normal scalp, particularly in alopecia totalis/universalis.

Sequencing used cDNA as its template, made by extracting RNA and reverse transcribing it. Clones were read by immunoSEQ multiplex PCR, and TCRdb kept only the in-frame ones, dropping some. The sample lists 150,000 or so clones, 85% to 90% occurring once. The V end lost 5 bases, the J end lost 11 bases, and 10 bases lay between the germline ends. Looked up from germline, CDR1 is SEHNR and CDR2 is FQNEAQ (reference sequence). This CDR3 spans 11 amino acids. Points on this clone: Its specificity is not known.

The origin of this receptor is a human donor with alopecia areata. V is TRBV7-9 and J is TRBJ2-1; D is ambiguous. The sequencing used CD8+ T cells sorted from blood, collected at week 0. The CDR3 region has the DNA TGTGCCAGCAGCAACGGTATTAAGCAGTTCTTC. It codes for CASSNGIKQFF.